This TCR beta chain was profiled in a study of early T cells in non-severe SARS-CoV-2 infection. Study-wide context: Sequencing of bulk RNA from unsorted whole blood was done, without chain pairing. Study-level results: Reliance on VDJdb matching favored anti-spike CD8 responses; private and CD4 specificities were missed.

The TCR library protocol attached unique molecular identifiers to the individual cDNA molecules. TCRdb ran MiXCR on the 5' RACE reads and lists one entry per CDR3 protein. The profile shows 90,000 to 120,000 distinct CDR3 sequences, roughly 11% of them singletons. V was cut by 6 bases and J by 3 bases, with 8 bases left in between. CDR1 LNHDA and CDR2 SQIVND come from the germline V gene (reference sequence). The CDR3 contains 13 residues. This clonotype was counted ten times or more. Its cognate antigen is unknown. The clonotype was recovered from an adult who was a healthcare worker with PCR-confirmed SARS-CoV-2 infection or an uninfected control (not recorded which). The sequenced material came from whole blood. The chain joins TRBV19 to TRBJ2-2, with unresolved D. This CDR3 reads CASSPQDTGELFF. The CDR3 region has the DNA TGTGCCAGTAGCCCTCAGGACACCGGGGAGCTGTTTTTT. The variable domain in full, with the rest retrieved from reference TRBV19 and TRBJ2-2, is DGGITQSPKYLFRKEGQNVTLSCEQNLNHDAMYWYRQDPGQGLRLIYYSQIVNDFQKGDIAEGYSVSREKKESFPLTVTSAQKNPTAFYLCASSPQDTGELFFGEGSRLTVL.